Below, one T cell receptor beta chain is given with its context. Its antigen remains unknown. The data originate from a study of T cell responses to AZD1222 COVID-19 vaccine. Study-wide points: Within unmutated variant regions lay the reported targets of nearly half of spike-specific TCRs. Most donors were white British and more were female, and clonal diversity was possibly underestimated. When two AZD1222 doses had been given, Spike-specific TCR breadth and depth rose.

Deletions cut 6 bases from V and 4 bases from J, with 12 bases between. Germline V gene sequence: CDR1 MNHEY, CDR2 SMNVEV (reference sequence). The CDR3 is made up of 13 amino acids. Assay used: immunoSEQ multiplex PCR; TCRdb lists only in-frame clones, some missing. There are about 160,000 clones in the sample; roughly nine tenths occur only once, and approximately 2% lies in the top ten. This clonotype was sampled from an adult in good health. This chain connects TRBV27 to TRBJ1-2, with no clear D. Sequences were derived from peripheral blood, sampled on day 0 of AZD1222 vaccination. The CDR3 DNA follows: TGTGCCAGCAGCCGTCAGGCTCCCTATGGCTACACCTTC. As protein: CASSRQAPYGYTF.